These 23 T cell receptor beta chains share one sample of origin, sequenced in a study of cytomegalovirus exposure and HLA in healthy donors. In the PCR, 60 Vbeta and 13 Jbeta primers were used. The table came from immunoSEQ multiplex PCR; TCRdb's copy has only in-frame clones and leaves some out. This sample has around 140,000 clones, with approximately 85% found just once. The sequenced sample consisted of PBMCs. Receptor source: a woman aged 40 to 55 in good health and CMV-seronegative.

The chain links TRBV18 to TRBJ2-2; 7 bases fit TRBD2. Germline V gene lookup returns CDR1 KGHSH and CDR2 LQKENI. J gave up 0 bases and V 2 bases, and 3 bases lay outside the gene matches. CDR3 length equals 16 residues. CDR3 nucleotide sequence: TGTGCCAGCTCACCATTCACTAGCGCGAACACCGGGGAGCTGTTTTTT. This sequence encodes CASSPFTSANTGELFF.

The chain recombines TRBV29-1 with TRBJ1-5; TRBD1 might be the D (6 bases). Between the trimmed V and J ends, which lost 6 bases and 5 bases, there was a span of 14 bases. The CDR3 contains 13 residues. The germline gives CDR1 SQVTM, CDR2 ANQGSEA. Here the CDR3 DNA reads TGCAGCGTGGCCCGGACAGTCGATCAGCCCCAGCATTTT. It translates to CSVARTVDQPQHF.

This chain links TRBV7-2 with TRBJ2-1, with 7 bases aligning to TRBD2. There are 15 residues in the CDR3. CDR1 and CDR2 from the germline V gene are SGHTA and FQGNSA. V dropped 1 base and J dropped 5; count of bases not matched to a gene: 5. The CDR3, as DNA: TGTGCCAGCAGCTTAGGAGGCCTAGCGGACAATGAGCAGTTCTTC. This encodes CASSLGGLADNEQFF.

V and J are TRBV5-3 and TRBJ2-2, with a tentative D call TRBD1 (7 bases). TRBV5-3 is an ORF, with its function uncertain. CDR3 size: 16 residues. The V gene lost 2 bases and the J gene lost 4 bases, with 15 bases spanning the gap. The DNA of the CDR3 is TGTGCCAGAAGCTTCCGGGCAGGGGGACTCACCGGGGAGCTGTTTTTT. Amino acids: CARSFRAGGLTGELFF.

CDR3 sequence reads: CASSYGGAGVGYEQYF. In DNA form, the CDR3 reads TGTGCCAGCAGTTACGGCGGAGCGGGAGTCGGCTACGAGCAGTACTTC. This rearrangement joins TRBV6-5 to TRBJ2-7; 8 bases match TRBD2. Germline V gene data show CDR1 as MNHEY and CDR2 as SVGAGI. This CDR3 spans 16 amino acids. Trimming at V came to 2 bases and at J to 3 bases, leaving 9 bases not matched to a gene.

The V and J genes are TRBV7-9 and TRBJ2-7, with 12 bases that match TRBD1. This CDR3 contains 17 residues. Unmatched junction bases numbered 6, after V lost 0 bases and J lost 3 bases. Germline V gives CDR1 SEHNR, CDR2 FQNEAQ (reference sequence). The CDR3 DNA reads TGTGCCAGCAGCTTAGCCTTCGGGACAGGGGGCTTCTACGAGCAGTACTTC. It encodes CASSLAFGTGGFYEQYF.

The chain employs TRBV6-1 and TRBJ1-2; 7 bases are shared with TRBD1. The CDR3 totals 15 residues. The V gene end was trimmed by 2 bases and the J gene end by 8 bases; junction bases not matched to a gene: 11. In germline, CDR1 is MNHNS, CDR2 SASEGT. The CDR3 spells CASSESAGGNNGYTF. The CDR3 DNA is TGTGCCAGCAGTGAATCGGCAGGGGGAAATAACGGCTACACCTTC.

The V gene is TRBV6-5, the J gene TRBJ2-1, with 7 bases that match TRBD2. The V and J ends lost 0 bases and 7 bases, in that order; junction bases with no gene match: 0. Germline V gene data show CDR1 as MNHEY and CDR2 as SVGAGI. The CDR3 has 13 residues. The chain's CDR3 is CASSYSRGNEQFF. Written as DNA, the CDR3 is TGTGCCAGCAGTTACTCGCGGGGGAATGAGCAGTTCTTC.

The V gene is TRBV13, the J gene TRBJ1-1; 7 bases map to TRBD1. The CDR3 contains 13 residues. V lost 3 bases, J lost 3 bases, and 1 base stayed unmatched. In germline, CDR1 is PRHDT, CDR2 FYEKMQ (reference sequence). CDR3 loop: CASSLGQYTEAFF. The CDR3 DNA sequence: TGTGCCAGCAGCTTGGGACAGTACACTGAAGCTTTCTTT.

The gene calls are TRBV9 and TRBJ1-5; no reliable D call. Germline lookup yields CDR1 SGDLS and CDR2 YYNGEE. Trimming left V 3 bases short and J 7 bases short, with 11 bases between. This CDR3 comprises 13 residues. This CDR3 is CASSGDGEQPQHF. The CDR3 nucleotides are TGTGCCAGCAGCGGAGACGGGGAACAGCCCCAGCATTTT. Complete variable domain (other parts from reference TRBV9 and TRBJ1-5): DSGVTQTPKHLITATGQRVTLRCSPRSGDLSVYWYQQSLDQGLQFLIQYYNGEERAKGNILERFSAQQFPDLHSELNLSSLELGDSALYFCASSGDGEQPQHFGDGTRLSIL.

Comment on this clone: One end of the junction fails to match germline, which may point to a read error. V is TRBV7-9 and J is TRBJ2-3; D remains ambiguous. This CDR3 is built from 12 residues. CDR1 and CDR2 from the germline V gene are SEHNR and FQNEAQ (reference sequence). CDR3 amino acids: CSSSLVADTQYF. DNA for the CDR3: TGTTCCAGCAGCTTAGTCGCAGATACGCAGTATTTT.

V is TRBV5-1 and J is TRBJ1-1, with 8 bases matching TRBD1. J gave up 5 bases and V 4 bases, and 7 bases lay outside the gene matches. The CDR3 runs 14 residues. CDR1 is SGHRS and CDR2 is YFSETQ in the germline V gene. CDR3 in amino acids: CASSLSGQETEAFF. In DNA, the CDR3 is TGCGCCAGCAGCCTATCGGGACAGGAGACTGAAGCTTTCTTT.

The chain combines TRBV28 with TRBJ2-7, with unresolved D. The V and J ends lost 6 bases and 3 bases respectively, with 9 bases between them. The CDR3 is 12 residues long. The germline gives CDR1 MDHEN, CDR2 SYDVKM. CDR3 coding DNA: TGTGCCAGCAGCCATTCCCACTACGAGCAGTACTTC. Its protein product is CASSHSHYEQYF.

The chain carries TRBV7-9 and TRBJ1-1, with D perhaps matching TRBD1 (6 bases). Germline V lookup: CDR1 SEHNR, CDR2 FQNEAQ (reference sequence). The CDR3 has 13 amino acids. The V end was cut by 2 bases, the J end by 8 bases, with 12 bases between. As DNA, the CDR3 is TGTGCCAGCAGCTTAATTCATCAGGGGGAAGCTTTCTTT. Its translation is CASSLIHQGEAFF.

J is TRBJ2-1 and V is TRBV7-2; TRBD2 matches at 9 bases. CDR3 length: 15 residues. Germline CDR1 SGHTA, CDR2 FQGNSA. The V gene end was trimmed by 1 base and the J gene end by 9 bases; junction bases not matched to a gene: 7. In nucleotides, the CDR3 is TGTGCCAGCAGCTTAGAATTAGCGGGAGCAACTGAGCAGTTCTTC. Amino acids: CASSLELAGATEQFF.

This rearrangement joins TRBV27 to TRBJ1-1; 7 bases fit TRBD1. The trim removed 9 bases at V and 0 bases at J, leaving 1 base unmatched. The CDR3 totals 12 residues. Per germline, CDR1 MNHEY and CDR2 SMNVEV (reference sequence). The CDR3 here is CASQGVNTEAFF. CDR3 nucleotides: TGTGCCAGTCAGGGGGTGAACACTGAAGCTTTCTTT.

The V and J genes are TRBV10-3 and TRBJ2-3, with 9 nucleotides matching TRBD1. CDR3 length: 13 amino acids. In germline, CDR1 is ENHRY, CDR2 SYGVKD. With V trimmed by 7 bases and J by 4 bases, 3 bases remained unmatched. The CDR3 bases are TGTGCCATCAAACAGGGGGCGTCAGATACGCAGTATTTT. This sequence encodes CAIKQGASDTQYF.

V gene TRBV7-2 combines with J gene TRBJ1-4; 7 nucleotides align to TRBD1. The CDR3 has 17 amino acids. CDR1 and CDR2 (germline): SGHTA, FQGNSA. V lost 3 bases to trimming and J lost 0 bases; unmatched junction nucleotides: 7. The CDR3 DNA reads TGTGCCAGCAGCTTCCGGTCCGGGACAGCAACTAATGAAAAACTGTTTTTT. This translates into CASSFRSGTATNEKLFF.

The rearrangement links TRBV6-4 to TRBJ1-5; 8 bases are a match to TRBD1. This CDR3 spans 16 amino acids. Trimming at V came to 8 bases and at J to 7 bases, leaving 16 bases not matched to a gene. Germline V gene lookup returns CDR1 MRHNA and CDR2 SNTAGT. The CDR3 DNA reads TGTGCCAGCCGGAGCGTGACAGGGGCCCTAGGACAGCCCCAGCATTTT. This gives the protein CASRSVTGALGQPQHF.

This chain connects TRBV6-5 to TRBJ2-7; TRBD2 is a possible D gene (5 bases). The V and J ends lost 5 bases and 6 bases respectively, with 17 bases between them. Germline V lookup: CDR1 MNHEY, CDR2 SVGAGI. The CDR3 runs 14 residues. The CDR3 DNA reads as TGTGCCAGCAGTCGTTACGTCCGGGATAGCGAGCAGTACTTC. Protein product: CASSRYVRDSEQYF.

This rearrangement joins TRBV25-1 to TRBJ1-2, with no clear D. CDR3 size: 15 residues. The germline V gene encodes CDR1 MGHDK and CDR2 SYGVNS. The V end was cut by 5 bases, the J end by 2 bases, with 15 bases between. The CDR3 sequence is CASSPPLPSNYGYTF. DNA for the CDR3: TGTGCCAGCAGTCCTCCACTGCCCTCAAACTATGGCTACACCTTC.

This clone has only one observation. The chain links TRBV18 to TRBJ2-7, with D perhaps matching TRBD1 (6 bases). Germline-derived CDR1 and CDR2 are KGHSH and LQKENI. The CDR3 contains 15 residues. Trimming left V 3 bases short and J 2 bases short, with 14 bases between. CDR3 bases: TGTGCCAGCTCACCCGAAAGGGGGTTCGCCTACGAGCAGTACTTC. Amino acid sequence: CASSPERGFAYEQYF.

The V and J genes are TRBV25-1 and TRBJ2-3, with TRBD2 matching over 10 bases. Germline values: CDR1 MGHDK, CDR2 SYGVNS. J gave up 2 bases and V 4 bases, and 6 bases lay outside the gene matches. This CDR3 has 16 amino acids. This CDR3 is CASSALGLANTDTQYF. CDR3 DNA: TGTGCCAGCAGTGCCCTGGGACTAGCGAACACAGATACGCAGTATTTT.